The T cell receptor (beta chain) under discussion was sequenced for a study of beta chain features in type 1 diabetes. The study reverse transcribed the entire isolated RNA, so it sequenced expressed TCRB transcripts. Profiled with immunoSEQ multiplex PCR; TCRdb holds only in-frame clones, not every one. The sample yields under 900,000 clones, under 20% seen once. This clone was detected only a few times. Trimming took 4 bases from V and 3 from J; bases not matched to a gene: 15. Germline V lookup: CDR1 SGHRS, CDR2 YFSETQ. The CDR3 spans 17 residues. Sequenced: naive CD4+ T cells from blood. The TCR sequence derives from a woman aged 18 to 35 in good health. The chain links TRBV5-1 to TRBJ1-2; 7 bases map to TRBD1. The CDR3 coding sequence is TGCGCCAGCAGCCACCAAAGACCAGGGACAGACTACTATGGCTACACCTTC. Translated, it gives CASSHQRPGTDYYGYTF.